This is a list of T cell receptor beta chains from one sample in a study of human T cells and chemical hapten exposure. TCRdb analysed the RACE reads with MiXCR anew, one entry per CDR3 protein. The top ten clones hold about 14% of a sample with approximately 52,000 distinct CDR3 sequences, roughly 9.9% of them seen once. The material was whole blood, obtained in connection with sensitization to the hapten diphenylcyclopropenone (DPC). The receptors come from a woman aged 40-49 years with alopecia areata. Some clones in this sample may be carry-over from other donors' samples. Each CDR3 is given with its conserved first and last residue. The order of the fields is CDR3 length, J gene, D gene, V gene, CDR3 protein. D genes are given only for firm matches.

16 TRBJ1-4 . TRBV4-3 CASSQNTPATNEKLFF
14 TRBJ1-1 TRBD1 TRBV7-3 CASSQGQGHTEAFF
13 TRBJ2-1 . TRBV27 CASRRTRYNEQFF
12 TRBJ2-7 . TRBV29-1 CSVEISSYEQYF
11 TRBJ2-3 . TRBV29-1 CSVHRLDTQYF
12 TRBJ1-3 . TRBV29-1 CSAGQSGNTIYF
12 TRBJ1-6 . TRBV11-2 CASRLSDSPLHF
11 TRBJ1-1 TRBD1 TRBV25-1 CASGYRGKAFF
14 TRBJ1-1 TRBD1 TRBV10-3 CAISQGEGNTEAFF
11 TRBJ2-7 . TRBV6-2/TRBV6-3 CASSYPSEQYF